The 7 T cell receptor beta chains below all came from one sample that was sequenced in a study of monozygotic twins with inflammatory bowel disease (dated by TCRdb to the late 2010s). Libraries were prepared through 5' RACE. The sequencer listed for this sample is Illumina HiSeq 2500. Reads reprocessed by TCRdb are summarized as one entry per CDR3 protein sequence, and DNA is absent. The table for this sample records around 200,000 distinct CDR3 sequences. 1.5% to 2% of the sample is held by the ten biggest clonotypes. Material for sequencing was blood. The receptor source for this set is a human donor with ulcerative colitis or Crohn's disease, or a healthy co-twin of an affected twin (not recorded which).

The V and J genes are TRBV4-1 and TRBJ1-1. CDR1 and CDR2 (germline): MGHRA, YSYEKL. CDR3 length: 16 amino acids. The CDR3 spells CASSPKAPRINTEAFF.

CDR3 amino acids: CASSDTGLGQPQHF. The gene calls are TRBV27 and TRBJ1-5; TCRdb proposes TRBD1, but this gene call is untestable without DNA. Germline V gives CDR1 MNHEY, CDR2 SMNVEV (reference sequence). The CDR3 contains 14 residues.

V gene TRBV5-8 combines with J gene TRBJ2-7; the TRBD1 assignment by TCRdb is unverifiable without DNA. Germline V lookup: CDR1 SGHTS, CDR2 YDEGEE. The CDR3 extends over 14 amino acids. CDR3 sequence: CASSFQRGRYEQYF.

This sequence joins TRBV15 and TRBJ1-2. This CDR3 has 14 residues. Germline loops: CDR1 LNHNV, CDR2 YYDKDF (reference sequence). CDR3: CATSRGPDNYGYTF. The full variable domain, in which reference TRBV15 and TRBJ1-2 provide the parts outside the CDR3, is DAMVIQNPRYQVTQFGKPVTLSCSQTLNHNVMYWYQQKSSQAPKLLFHYYDKDFNNEADTPDNFQSRRPNTSFCFLDIRSPGLGDTAMYLCATSRGPDNYGYTFGSGTRLTVV.

V usage is TRBV5-1 and J usage is TRBJ2-5. This CDR3 contains 14 residues. Germline CDR1 is SGHRS and CDR2 is YFSETQ. CDR3 loop: CASSLDQYQETQYF.

The chain links TRBV4-2 to TRBJ2-1; TCRdb names TRBD2, which stays unverified in the absence of DNA. This CDR3 spans 14 amino acids. Germline V gene sequence: CDR1 LGHNA, CDR2 YNFKEQ. CDR3 in amino acids: CASSQGGGLNEQFF.

The chain is built from TRBV29-1 and TRBJ2-3; the D call from TCRdb, TRBD2, cannot be confirmed without DNA. Per germline, CDR1 SQVTM and CDR2 ANQGSEA. This CDR3 region has 16 residues. This CDR3 is CSVTLGGSLLTDTQYF.